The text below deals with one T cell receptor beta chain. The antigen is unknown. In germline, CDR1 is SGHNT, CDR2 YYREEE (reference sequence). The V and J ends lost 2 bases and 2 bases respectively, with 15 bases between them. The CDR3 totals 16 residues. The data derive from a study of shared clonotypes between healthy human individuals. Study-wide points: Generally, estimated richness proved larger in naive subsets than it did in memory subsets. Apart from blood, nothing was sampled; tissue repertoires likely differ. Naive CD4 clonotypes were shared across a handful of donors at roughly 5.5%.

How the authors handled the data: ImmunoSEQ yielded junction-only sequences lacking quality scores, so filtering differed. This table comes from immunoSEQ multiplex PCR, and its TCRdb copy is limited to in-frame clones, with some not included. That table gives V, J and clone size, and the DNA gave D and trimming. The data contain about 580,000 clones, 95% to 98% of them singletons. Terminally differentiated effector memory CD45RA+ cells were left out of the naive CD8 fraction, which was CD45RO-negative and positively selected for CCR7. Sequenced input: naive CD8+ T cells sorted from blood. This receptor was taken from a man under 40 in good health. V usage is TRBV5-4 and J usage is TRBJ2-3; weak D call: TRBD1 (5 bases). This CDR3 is CASSFEGALNTDTQYF. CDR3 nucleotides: TGTGCCAGCAGCTTCGAAGGGGCTCTAAACACAGATACGCAGTATTTT.